This T cell receptor beta chain was documented in a study of cytomegalovirus exposure and HLA in healthy donors. Per the germline V gene, CDR1 is SQVTM and CDR2 is ANQGSEA. This CDR3 comprises 15 residues. Use of 60 Vbeta and 13 Jbeta primers characterized the PCR. Measured with immunoSEQ multiplex PCR; TCRdb has only the in-frame clones, and not every one. The profile shows 95,000 to 150,000 clones, more than 70% of them singletons. This receptor was identified in a woman aged 45-65 years in good health and CMV-seropositive. This chain uses TRBV29-1 with TRBJ2-5, with TRBD1 matching 8 bases. The end of the DNA is better explained by TRBJ2-7, so the J call may be wrong. Material for sequencing was PBMCs. The CDR3 DNA sequence: TGCAGCGTTTCCGCCGGGGACAGGCCCTACTACGAGCAGTACTTC. Amino acids: CSVSAGDRPYYEQYF.